The entry below gives a single TCR beta chain sequence along with its context. Its antigen is unidentified. The data derive from a study of blood T cells in healthy people across ages. Study in general: About one barcoded beta molecule per two T cells was captured by template switching. Study-level results: With age, beta diversity per million T cells declined roughly linearly, significantly by 40 to 50. With unsorted PBMCs, a conclusive comparison of naive versus antigen-experienced cells was not possible.

The authors ran a second PCR of 7 to 11 cycles using a sample-barcoded 5' primer and a J-beta primer mix. MiXCR, run by TCRdb on the 5' RACE reads, gives a single entry per CDR3 protein. The sample records 1 million to 1.2 million distinct CDR3 sequences, less than 45% being singletons. Total RNA amounts of at least 6 micrograms were extracted per sample. Between the trimmed V and J ends, which lost 3 bases and 7 bases, there was a span of 16 bases. This CDR3 has 14 amino acids. Germline V gene lookup returns CDR1 SGHAT and CDR2 FQNNGV. Sequencing input: blood. The V and J genes are TRBV11-2 and TRBJ2-7; D perhaps matches TRBD1 (6 bases). This clonotype was obtained from a man between 18 and 29 years old in good health. Written as DNA, the CDR3 is TGTGCCAGCAGCTTGGACAGATACTACAATGAGCAGTACTTC. Translation: CASSLDRYYNEQYF.